This entry describes one T cell receptor beta chain. Its antigen specificity is not known. No much larger clone exists at a distance of one base, and base qualities are not known. The sample is drawn from a study of blood T cells in healthy people across ages (dated by TCRdb to the mid-2010s). The study in broad terms: In model experiments, template switching captured roughly one uniquely barcoded TCR beta cDNA molecule for every two T cells. The donors were split into four age groups: young (average about 15 years), middle-aged (roughly 39), aged (more than 55) and long-lived (approximately 89). To avoid experimental bias, donors of different ages were spread randomly across the sequencing lanes. The study analyzed two additional independent replicas of 1 million unique cDNA reads from the same blood draw for two donors, one aged 18 to 30 and one aged 80 or older. To track age-related changes in TCR beta repertoire diversity, the study relied on deep sequencing normalized with unique cDNA molecular identifiers.

Libraries came from 5' RACE. These reads were obtained on an Illumina HiSeq 2500. A second PCR of about 6 to 11 cycles was performed with a sample-barcoded 5' primer and a J-beta primer mix. A unique molecular identifier was introduced onto each TCR beta cDNA molecule by a template-switch 5' adaptor carrying 12 random nucleotides. Each sample yielded at least 2.5 million CDR3-containing paired-end reads. All of the RNA was converted into first-strand cDNA using the Mint cDNA synthesis kit, with a TRBC-specific oligonucleotide serving as the primer. Following uracil-DNA glycosylase treatment, a first 18-cycle PCR with universal primers M1SS and BC2_uni_R was performed on all cDNA. As for the original processing: Normalization of each sample was performed by random selection of 1 million high-quality reads, each carrying a distinct molecular identifier. Instead of being binned into consensus sequences, reads that shared molecular identifiers were thrown out. MiTCR, set to a Q25 quality threshold and the strictest error-elimination algorithm, was used for CDR3 identification, clonotype clustering and error correction. Lower-bound total TCR beta diversity was estimated with a nonparametric unseen species model using Euler transformation. TCRdb ran its own pipeline on the public reads, namely fastp trimming at Q25 and MiXCR clone calling, and kept in-frame beta chains. All rows with the same CDR3 protein become a single entry with the most common DNA and genes. TCRdb assigned the V and J calls; the authors' analysis was not used. The sample profile shows fewer than 800,000 distinct CDR3 sequences; roughly 49% of them were found once. The ten largest clones take up roughly a third of the sample.

The donors were roughly 39 Caucasian individuals from Russia, aged roughly 6 to 90 years, who were systemically healthy. Around 10 milliliters of peripheral blood were collected from each donor into EDTA-treated Vacutainer tubes. Ficoll-Paque density-gradient centrifugation was used to isolate PBMCs, with at least 6.5 million per sample. Trizol reagent was used to extract total RNA from PBMCs, with at least 5.5 micrograms per sample. The percentages of naive CD45RAhigh/CD27high T cells were determined by flow cytometry on a PBMC aliquot from every donor. The germline V gene encodes CDR1 DFQATT and CDR2 SNEGSKA (reference sequence). A distance of 14 bases separates the germline ends of V and J, which lose 0 bases and 8 bases respectively. The CDR3 has 14 amino acids, counting the end cysteine and phenylalanine. The read is trimmed to its CDR3 DNA, 42 bases read in frame from base 1. Results and caveats for the whole study, not just this receptor: The long-lived group showed more naive CD4+ T cells, fewer expanded clones and increased TCR diversity than the aged group, suggesting age selection. Conclusive comparison of naive and antigen-experienced compartments was prevented by the profiling of bulk unsorted PBMCs. Observed TCR beta diversity per million T cells fell roughly linearly with age, and a significant reduction was already apparent by age roughly 40. Estimates of total diversity based on one million sequenced T cells were regarded as lower bounds and as underestimates. The CMV infection status of donors was not known, potentially confounding age-related changes in expanded clonotypes. The percentage of naive T cells measured by flow cytometry correlated strongly with observed TCR beta diversity.

The specimen sequenced was blood. The sequence came from a woman aged 55-69 years in good health. This receptor chain uses TRBV20-1 and TRBJ2-1, and the D gene may be TRBD1, 7 bases matching. In nucleotides, the sequence is TGCAGTGCTAGAGATCTTCAGGGGGGTTATGAGCAGTTCTTC. This gives the protein CSARDLQGGYEQFF.